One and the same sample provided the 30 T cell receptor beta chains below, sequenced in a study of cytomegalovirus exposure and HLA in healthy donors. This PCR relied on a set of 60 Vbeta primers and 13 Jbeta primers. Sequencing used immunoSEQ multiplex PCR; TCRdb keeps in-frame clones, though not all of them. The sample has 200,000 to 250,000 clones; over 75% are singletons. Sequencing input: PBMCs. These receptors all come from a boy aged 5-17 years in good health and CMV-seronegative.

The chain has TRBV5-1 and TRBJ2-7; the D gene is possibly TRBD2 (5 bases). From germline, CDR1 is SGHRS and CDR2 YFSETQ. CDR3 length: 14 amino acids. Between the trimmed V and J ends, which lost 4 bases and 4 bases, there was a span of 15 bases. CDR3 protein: CASSPGLRWYEQYF. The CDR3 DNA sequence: TGCGCCAGCAGCCCAGGACTCCGGTGGTACGAGCAGTACTTC.

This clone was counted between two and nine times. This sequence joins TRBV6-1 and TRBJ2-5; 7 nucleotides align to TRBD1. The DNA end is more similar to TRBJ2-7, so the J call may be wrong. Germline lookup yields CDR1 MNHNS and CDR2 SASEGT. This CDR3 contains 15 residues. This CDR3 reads CASRVPGQHSYEQYF. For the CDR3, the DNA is TGTGCCAGCAGAGTTCCGGGACAGCACTCCTACGAGCAGTACTTC.

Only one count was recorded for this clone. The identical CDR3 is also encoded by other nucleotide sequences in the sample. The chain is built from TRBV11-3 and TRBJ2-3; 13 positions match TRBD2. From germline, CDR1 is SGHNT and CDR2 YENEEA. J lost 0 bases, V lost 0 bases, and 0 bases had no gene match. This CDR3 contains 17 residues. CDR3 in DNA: TGTGCCAGCAGCTTAGAACTAGCGGGGGGGAGCACAGATACGCAGTATTTT. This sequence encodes CASSLELAGGSTDTQYF.

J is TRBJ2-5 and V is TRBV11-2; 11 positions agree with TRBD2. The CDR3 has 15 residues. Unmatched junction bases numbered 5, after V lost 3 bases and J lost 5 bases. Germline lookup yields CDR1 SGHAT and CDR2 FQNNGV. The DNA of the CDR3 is TGTGCCAGCAGCTTTAGCGGGAGGGCCCGGGAGACCCAGTACTTC. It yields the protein CASSFSGRARETQYF.

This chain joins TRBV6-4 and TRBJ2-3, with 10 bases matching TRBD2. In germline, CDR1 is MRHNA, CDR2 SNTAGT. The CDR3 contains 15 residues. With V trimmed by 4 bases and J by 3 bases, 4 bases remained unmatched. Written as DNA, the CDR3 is TGTGCCAGCAGTGTAACTAGCGGGATTACAGATACGCAGTATTTT. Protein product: CASSVTSGITDTQYF.

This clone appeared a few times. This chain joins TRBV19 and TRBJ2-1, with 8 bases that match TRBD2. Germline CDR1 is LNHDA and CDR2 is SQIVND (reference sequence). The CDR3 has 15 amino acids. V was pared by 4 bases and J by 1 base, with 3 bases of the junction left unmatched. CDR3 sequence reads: CASSTRGGSYNEQFF. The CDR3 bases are TGTGCCAGTAGTACACGGGGGGGATCCTACAATGAGCAGTTCTTC.

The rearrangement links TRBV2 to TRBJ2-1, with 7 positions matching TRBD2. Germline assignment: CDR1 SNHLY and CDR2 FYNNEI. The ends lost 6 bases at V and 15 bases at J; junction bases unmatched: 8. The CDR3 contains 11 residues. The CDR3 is CASRAGVGVFF. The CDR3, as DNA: TGTGCCAGCAGGGCGGGGGTCGGCGTGTTCTTC.

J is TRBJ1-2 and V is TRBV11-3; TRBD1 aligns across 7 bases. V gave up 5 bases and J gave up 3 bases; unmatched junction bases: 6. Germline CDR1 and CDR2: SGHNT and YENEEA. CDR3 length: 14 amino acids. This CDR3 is CASSATGVDYGYTF. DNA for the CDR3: TGTGCCAGCAGCGCAACAGGGGTGGACTATGGCTACACCTTC.

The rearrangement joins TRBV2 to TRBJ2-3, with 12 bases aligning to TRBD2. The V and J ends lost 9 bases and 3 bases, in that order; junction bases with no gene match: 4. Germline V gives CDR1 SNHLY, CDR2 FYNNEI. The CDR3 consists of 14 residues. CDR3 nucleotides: TGTGCCAGAGAGACTAGCGGGGGAACAGATACGCAGTATTTT. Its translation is CARETSGGTDTQYF.

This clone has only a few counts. The CDR3 bases are TGCGCCAGCAGTTCCGGGACAGGGAATACCGGGGAGCTGTTTTTT. The encoded protein is CASSSGTGNTGELFF. The chain joins TRBV5-1 to TRBJ2-2, with 9 bases lining up with TRBD1. The CDR3 has 15 residues. Germline V gene data show CDR1 as SGHRS and CDR2 as YFSETQ. The trim removed 5 bases at V and 5 bases at J, leaving 7 bases unmatched.

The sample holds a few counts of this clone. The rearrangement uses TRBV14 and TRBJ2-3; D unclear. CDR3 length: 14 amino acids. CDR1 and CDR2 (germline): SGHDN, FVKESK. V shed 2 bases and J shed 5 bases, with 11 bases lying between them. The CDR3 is CASSQSWAQDTQYF. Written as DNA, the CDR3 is TGTGCCAGCAGCCAATCTTGGGCACAAGATACGCAGTATTTT.

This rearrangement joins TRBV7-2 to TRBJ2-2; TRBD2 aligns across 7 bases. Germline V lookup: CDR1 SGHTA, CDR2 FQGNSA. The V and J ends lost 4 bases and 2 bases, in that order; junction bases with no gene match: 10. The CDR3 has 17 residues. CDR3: CASSSFRGVRNTGELFF. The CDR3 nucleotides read TGTGCCAGCAGCTCGTTCCGGGGGGTAAGAAACACCGGGGAGCTGTTTTTT.

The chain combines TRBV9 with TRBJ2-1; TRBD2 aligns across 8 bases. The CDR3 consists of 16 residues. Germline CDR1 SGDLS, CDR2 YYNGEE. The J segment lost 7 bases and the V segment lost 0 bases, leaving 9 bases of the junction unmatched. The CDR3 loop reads CASSVAGSGALNEQFF. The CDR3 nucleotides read TGTGCCAGCAGCGTAGCTGGTAGCGGGGCCCTGAATGAGCAGTTCTTC.

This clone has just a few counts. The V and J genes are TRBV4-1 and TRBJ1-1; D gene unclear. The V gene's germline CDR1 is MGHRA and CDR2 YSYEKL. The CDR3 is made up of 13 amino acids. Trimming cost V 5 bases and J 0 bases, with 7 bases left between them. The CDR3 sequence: CASSDILNTEAFF. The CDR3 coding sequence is TGCGCCAGCAGCGACATACTGAACACTGAAGCTTTCTTT.

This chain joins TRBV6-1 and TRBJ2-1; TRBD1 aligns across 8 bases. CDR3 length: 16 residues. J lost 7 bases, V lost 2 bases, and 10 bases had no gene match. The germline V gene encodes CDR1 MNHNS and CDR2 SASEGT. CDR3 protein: CASSELWQGARNEQFF. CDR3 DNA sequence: TGTGCCAGCAGTGAATTGTGGCAGGGGGCGCGAAATGAGCAGTTCTTC.

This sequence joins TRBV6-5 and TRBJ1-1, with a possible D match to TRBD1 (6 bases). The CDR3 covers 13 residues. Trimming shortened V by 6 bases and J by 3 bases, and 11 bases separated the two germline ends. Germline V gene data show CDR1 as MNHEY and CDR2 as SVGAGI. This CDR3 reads CASRRNRDTEAFF. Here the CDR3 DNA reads TGTGCCAGCAGGAGGAACAGGGACACTGAAGCTTTCTTT.

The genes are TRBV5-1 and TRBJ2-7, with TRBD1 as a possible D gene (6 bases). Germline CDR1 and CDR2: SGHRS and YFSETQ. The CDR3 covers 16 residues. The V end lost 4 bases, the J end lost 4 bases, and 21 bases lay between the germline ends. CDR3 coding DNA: TGCGCCAGCAGCCTAGGGCCGGGCCCCACAGGGTACGAGCAGTACTTC. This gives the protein CASSLGPGPTGYEQYF. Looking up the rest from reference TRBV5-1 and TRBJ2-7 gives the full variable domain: KAGVTQTPRYLIKTRGQQVTLSCSPISGHRSVSWYQQTPGQGLQFLFEYFSETQRNKGNFPGRFSGRQFSNSRSEMNVSTLELGDSALYLCASSLGPGPTGYEQYFGPGTRLTVT.

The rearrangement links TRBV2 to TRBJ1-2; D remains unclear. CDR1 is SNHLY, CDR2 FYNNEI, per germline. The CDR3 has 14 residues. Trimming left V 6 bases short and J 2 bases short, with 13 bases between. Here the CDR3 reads CASSRGRGNYGYTF. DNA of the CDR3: TGTGCCAGCAGCCGCGGTAGAGGCAACTATGGCTACACCTTC.

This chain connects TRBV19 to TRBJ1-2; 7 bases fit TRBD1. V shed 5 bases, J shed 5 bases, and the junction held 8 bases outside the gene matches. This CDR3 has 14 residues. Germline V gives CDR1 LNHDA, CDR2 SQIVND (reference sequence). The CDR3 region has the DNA TGTGCCAGTAGTTCAGGGGGAACCGGTTATGGCTACACCTTC. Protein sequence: CASSSGGTGYGYTF.

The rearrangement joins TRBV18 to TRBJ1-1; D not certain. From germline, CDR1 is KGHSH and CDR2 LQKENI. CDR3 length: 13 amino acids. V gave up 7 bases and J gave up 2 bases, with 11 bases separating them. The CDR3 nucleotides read TGTGCCAGCTACCTGGGGAGAAACACTGAAGCTTTCTTT. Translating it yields CASYLGRNTEAFF.

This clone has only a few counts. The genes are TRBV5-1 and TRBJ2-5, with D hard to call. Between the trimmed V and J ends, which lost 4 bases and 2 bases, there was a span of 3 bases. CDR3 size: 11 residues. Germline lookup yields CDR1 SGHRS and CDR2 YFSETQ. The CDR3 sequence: CASSQQETQYF. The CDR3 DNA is TGCGCCAGCAGCCAGCAAGAGACCCAGTACTTC.

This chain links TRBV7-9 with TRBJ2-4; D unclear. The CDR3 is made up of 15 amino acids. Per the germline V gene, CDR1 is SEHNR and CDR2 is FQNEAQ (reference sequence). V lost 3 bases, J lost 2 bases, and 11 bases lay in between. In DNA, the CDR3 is TGTGCCAGCAGCTTCGCTTTGCGGACCAAAAACATTCAGTACTTC. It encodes CASSFALRTKNIQYF.

The CDR3 bases are TGTGCCAGCAGCTTGAACGGGAAGAACTATGGCTACACCTTC. The encoded protein is CASSLNGKNYGYTF. V and J are TRBV5-6 and TRBJ1-2; D ambiguous. The CDR3 covers 14 residues. V was trimmed by 1 base and J by 2 bases, leaving 9 bases between them. Germline CDR1 reads SGHDT; CDR2 reads YYEEEE.

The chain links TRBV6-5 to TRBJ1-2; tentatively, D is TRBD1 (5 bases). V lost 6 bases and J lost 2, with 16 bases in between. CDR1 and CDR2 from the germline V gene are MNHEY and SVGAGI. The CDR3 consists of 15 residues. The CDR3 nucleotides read TGTGCCAGCAGCCCATTCGGGGGTTCGAACTATGGCTACACCTTC. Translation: CASSPFGGSNYGYTF.

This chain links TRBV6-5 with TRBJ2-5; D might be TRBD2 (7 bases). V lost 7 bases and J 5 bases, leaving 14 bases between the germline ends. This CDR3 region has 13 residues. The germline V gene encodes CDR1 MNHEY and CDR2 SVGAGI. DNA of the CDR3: TGTGCCAGCAAGGGGGGGCCTGGGGAGACCCAGTACTTC. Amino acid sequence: CASKGGPGETQYF.

The CDR3 region is CASSELADSRDTQYF. As DNA, the CDR3 is TGTGCCAGCAGTGAATTGGCGGACAGTAGGGATACGCAGTATTTT. The V and J genes are TRBV6-1 and TRBJ2-3; D is possibly TRBD1 (6 bases). The CDR3 loop spans 15 amino acids. Germline values: CDR1 MNHNS, CDR2 SASEGT. V gave up 2 bases and J gave up 6 bases, with 15 bases separating them.

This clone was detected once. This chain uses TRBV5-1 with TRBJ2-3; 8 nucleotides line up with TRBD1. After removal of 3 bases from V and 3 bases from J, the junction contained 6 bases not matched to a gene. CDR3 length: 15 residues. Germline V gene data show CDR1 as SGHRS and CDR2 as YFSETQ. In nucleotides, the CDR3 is TGCGCCAGCAGCTCCCGACAGGGGCTTACAGATACGCAGTATTTT. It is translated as CASSSRQGLTDTQYF.

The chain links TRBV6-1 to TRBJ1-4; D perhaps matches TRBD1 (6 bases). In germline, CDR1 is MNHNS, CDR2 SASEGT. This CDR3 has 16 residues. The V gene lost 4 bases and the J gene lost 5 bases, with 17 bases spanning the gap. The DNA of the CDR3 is TGTGCCAGCAGTGGTGGGGGGGCCGCCCCCAATGAAAAACTGTTTTTT. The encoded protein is CASSGGGAAPNEKLFF.

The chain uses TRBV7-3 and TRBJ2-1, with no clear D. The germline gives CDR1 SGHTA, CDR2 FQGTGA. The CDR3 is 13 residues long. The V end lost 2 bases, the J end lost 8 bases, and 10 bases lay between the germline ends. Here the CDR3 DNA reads TGTGCCAGCAGCTTACTAGTCGGCCATGAGCAGTTCTTC. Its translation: CASSLLVGHEQFF. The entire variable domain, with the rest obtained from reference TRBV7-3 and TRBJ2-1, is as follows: GAGVSQTPSNKVTEKGKYVELRCDPISGHTALYWYRQSLGQGPEFLIYFQGTGAADDSGLPNDRFFAVRPEGSVSTLKIQRTERGDSAVYLCASSLLVGHEQFFGPGTRLTVL.

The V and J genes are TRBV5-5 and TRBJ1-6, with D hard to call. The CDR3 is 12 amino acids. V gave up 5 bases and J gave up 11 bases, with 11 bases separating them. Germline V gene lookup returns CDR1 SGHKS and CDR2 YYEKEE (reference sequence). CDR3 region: CASSPVFPPLHF. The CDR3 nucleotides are TGTGCCAGCAGTCCAGTCTTTCCACCCCTCCACTTT.